Sequencing of this T cell receptor (beta chain) was carried out in a study of T cells in women clearing cervical HPV infection. About this clone: The read comes to an end 3 residues before the CDR3 does, leaving the germline J gene to fill in the end.

Clones were sequenced by immunoSEQ multiplex PCR, and TCRdb holds only the in-frame ones, with some missing. This sample contains roughly 48,000 clones. Germline CDR1 is SNHLY and CDR2 is FYNNEI. The CDR3 consists of 11 residues. Sequenced material: blood buffy coat. The chain employs TRBV2 and TRBJ1-1; D is uncertain. The source is a woman between 18 and 70 years old with a cervical HPV16 infection that either progressed to CIN3+ or cleared (not recorded which). CDR3 protein: CASSVQVGAFF. Incomplete CDR3 DNA: TGTGCCAGCAGTGTGCAGGTTGGG.